These 25 T cell receptor beta chains were all obtained from the same sample, sequenced in a study of cytomegalovirus exposure and HLA in healthy donors. Use of 60 Vbeta and 13 Jbeta primers characterized the PCR. The data were produced by immunoSEQ multiplex PCR, yet TCRdb's version contains in-frame clones alone and is incomplete. Among 70,000 to 100,000 clones listed, 70% to 80% were seen once. Sequencing used PBMCs. All receptors come from a woman aged 50 to 60 in good health and CMV-seropositive.

The chain is built from TRBV4-2 and TRBJ1-6; D is undetermined. The germline CDR1 and CDR2 sequences are LGHNA and YNFKEQ. V was cut by 0 bases and J by 7 bases, with 19 bases left in between. This CDR3 has 18 residues. Written as DNA, the CDR3 is TGTGCCAGCAGCCAAGAGCGGGGAGGAGCTGCGGGAAATTCACCCCTCCACTTT. Translating gives CASSQERGGAAGNSPLHF.

V gene TRBV18 combines with J gene TRBJ2-7; D is ambiguous. Germline values: CDR1 KGHSH, CDR2 LQKENI. This CDR3 has 13 amino acids. The V gene lost 2 bases and the J gene lost 2 bases, with 7 bases spanning the gap. The CDR3 sequence: CASSPGRTYEQYF. The CDR3 DNA sequence: TGTGCCAGCTCACCAGGCAGAACCTACGAGCAGTACTTC.

V and J are TRBV5-6 and TRBJ2-1; 14 bases map to TRBD2. The V segment lost 4 bases and the J segment 6 bases; nucleotides outside the gene matches: 6. Per the germline V gene, CDR1 is SGHDT and CDR2 is YYEEEE. The CDR3 has 16 amino acids. DNA for the CDR3: TGTGCCAGCAGCGACCGGACTAGCGGGAGGACCAATGAGCAGTTCTTC. Its translation: CASSDRTSGRTNEQFF.

The chain links TRBV30 to TRBJ2-5; D possibly corresponds to TRBD1 (5 bases). Germline CDR1 reads GTSNPN; CDR2 reads SVGIG (reference sequence). The CDR3 is 11 amino acids. V gave up 3 bases and J gave up 3 bases, with 5 bases separating them. CDR3 residues: CAWRTEETQYF. The CDR3 nucleotides are TGTGCCTGGAGGACAGAAGAGACCCAGTACTTC.

The chain recombines TRBV10-1 with TRBJ2-1; 8 nucleotides line up with TRBD2. Trimming removed 5 bases from V and 9 bases from J; junction bases left unmatched: 9. The germline V gene has CDR1 WNHNN and CDR2 SYGVQD (reference sequence). The CDR3 has 14 amino acids. The CDR3 is CASSLGGAAAEQFF. The CDR3, as DNA: TGCGCCAGCAGTCTCGGGGGGGCCGCCGCTGAGCAGTTCTTC.

The chain combines TRBV5-6 with TRBJ2-3; TRBD2 might be the D (5 bases). Trimming stripped 2 bases from V and 3 bases from J, with 7 bases between. This CDR3 is 13 amino acids long. Per the germline V gene, CDR1 is SGHDT and CDR2 is YYEEEE. The CDR3 loop is CASSLRRTDTQYF. CDR3 DNA: TGTGCCAGCAGCTTAAGGAGGACAGATACGCAGTATTTT.

The chain links TRBV15 to TRBJ1-2; D is ambiguous. CDR3 length equals 13 residues. CDR1 is LNHNV and CDR2 is YYDKDF in the germline V gene (reference sequence). Trimming took off 0 bases at V and 4 bases at J, with 6 bases between the two ends. The CDR3 DNA sequence: TGTGCCACCAGCAGAGATAGTCTCTATGGCTACACCTTC. Its protein is CATSRDSLYGYTF.

The J gene is TRBJ1-1, the V gene TRBV5-1; D is unresolved. This CDR3 region has 15 residues. The V end lost 4 bases, the J end lost 6 bases, and 19 bases lay between the germline ends. Germline V gives CDR1 SGHRS, CDR2 YFSETQ. The DNA of the CDR3 is TGCGCCAGCAGCCCGTACGGGAACAAAGCATCTGAAGCTTTCTTT. Protein product: CASSPYGNKASEAFF.

The chain carries TRBV5-6 and TRBJ1-1; D is undetermined. The CDR3 covers 15 residues. The V gene's germline CDR1 is SGHDT and CDR2 YYEEEE. Trimming removed 4 bases from V and 0 bases from J, with 13 bases in between. Here the CDR3 DNA reads TGTGCCAGCAGCCCCCTTGGAGGGCTGAACACTGAAGCTTTCTTT. This sequence encodes CASSPLGGLNTEAFF.

V gene TRBV11-2 combines with J gene TRBJ1-5; no firm D call. Germline V gene sequence: CDR1 SGHAT, CDR2 FQNNGV. The CDR3 runs 13 residues. Trimming left V 1 base short and J 4 bases short, with 5 bases between. CDR3 bases: TGTGCCAGCAGCTTAGCCCAGAATCAGCCCCAGCATTTT. It codes for CASSLAQNQPQHF.

The chain combines TRBV5-4 with TRBJ1-6; no reliable D call. Trimming cost V 0 bases and J 10 bases, with 11 bases left between them. Germline CDR1 and CDR2: SGHNT and YYREEE (reference sequence). The CDR3 consists of 14 residues. The CDR3 loop reads CASSLGPGDSPLHF. In DNA, the CDR3 is TGTGCCAGCAGCTTGGGGCCGGGAGACTCACCCCTCCACTTT. The complete variable domain, with remaining parts taken from reference TRBV5-4 and TRBJ1-6, reads ETGVTQSPTHLIKTRGQQVTLRCSSQSGHNTVSWYQQALGQGPQFIFQYYREEENGRGNFPPRFSGLQFPNYSSELNVNALELDDSALYLCASSLGPGDSPLHFGNGTRLTVT.

This clone appeared once. The chain uses TRBV18 and TRBJ1-4; D is undetermined. Germline assignment: CDR1 KGHSH and CDR2 LQKENI. V dropped 5 bases and J dropped 7 bases, with 11 bases sitting between them. The length of the CDR3 is 13 residues. The chain's CDR3 is CASSATGREKLFF. The CDR3 DNA reads TGTGCCAGCTCAGCAACCGGTCGTGAAAAACTGTTTTTT.

The chain employs TRBV2 and TRBJ2-1; 10 bases agree with TRBD2. CDR1 and CDR2 from the germline V gene are SNHLY and FYNNEI. After removal of 6 bases from V and 0 bases from J, the junction contained 2 bases not matched to a gene. This CDR3 is 15 amino acids long. Written as DNA, the CDR3 is TGTGCCAGCAGAAGCGGGAGGGACTCCTACAATGAGCAGTTCTTC. This encodes CASRSGRDSYNEQFF.

This clone was seen more than once but under ten times. This sequence joins TRBV5-1 and TRBJ2-2, with D tentatively TRBD1 (5 bases). CDR3 length: 16 amino acids. V was pared by 4 bases and J by 4 bases, with 17 bases between. Germline values: CDR1 SGHRS, CDR2 YFSETQ. CDR3 nucleotide sequence: TGCGCCAGCAGCCCAGGGTCTACCCTCATCACCGGGGAGCTGTTTTTT. This sequence encodes CASSPGSTLITGELFF.

The chain employs TRBV30 and TRBJ1-1; D gene ambiguous. The CDR3 runs to 16 residues. V was trimmed by 0 bases and J by 0 bases, leaving 14 bases between them. Germline V gives CDR1 GTSNPN, CDR2 SVGIG (reference sequence). The CDR3 DNA sequence: TGTGCCTGGAGTGTTTGTGGCTCTCCCATGAACACTGAAGCTTTCTTT. This gives the protein CAWSVCGSPMNTEAFF.

The rearrangement uses TRBV9 and TRBJ1-1; 8 nucleotides agree with TRBD1. The germline gives CDR1 SGDLS, CDR2 YYNGEE. There are 15 residues in the CDR3. The junction had 5 bases not matched to a gene; V was cut back by 0 bases and J by 4 bases. The CDR3 bases are TGTGCCAGCAGCGTAGGGGTGACAGGGGTCACTGAAGCTTTCTTT. Amino acid sequence: CASSVGVTGVTEAFF.

CDR3: CASSDLYKAGVYEQYF. The CDR3 bases are TGCGCCAGCAGCGACCTTTATAAGGCGGGGGTGTACGAGCAGTACTTC. V and J are TRBV4-1 and TRBJ2-7; 7 nucleotides match TRBD2. This CDR3 comprises 16 residues. J was trimmed by 4 bases and V by 5 bases; bases with no gene match: 14. Germline values: CDR1 MGHRA, CDR2 YSYEKL.

In its sample, this clone was seen once. The chain recombines TRBV7-2 with TRBJ2-7, with 8 bases matching TRBD1. CDR1 is SGHTA and CDR2 is FQGNSA in the germline V gene. The CDR3 runs to 14 residues. Unmatched junction bases numbered 5, after V lost 3 bases and J lost 4 bases. CDR3 nucleotide sequence: TGTGCCAGCAGCTTGGACAGGGACAATTACGAGCAGTACTTC. Its protein is CASSLDRDNYEQYF.

This rearrangement joins TRBV6-5 to TRBJ2-7; D ambiguous. Germline assignment: CDR1 MNHEY and CDR2 SVGAGI. The CDR3 covers 11 residues. Trimming cost V 4 bases and J 2 bases, with 3 bases left between them. The CDR3 DNA reads as TGTGCCAGCAGTTCAACCTACGAGCAGTACTTC. This codes for CASSSTYEQYF.

This clone was observed once. The same CDR3 also results from other DNA sequences found in this sample. The chain uses TRBV2 and TRBJ2-3; TRBD2 matches at 9 bases. Trimming removed 1 base from V and 5 bases from J; junction bases left unmatched: 10. This CDR3 is built from 17 residues. Germline CDR1 SNHLY, CDR2 FYNNEI. The CDR3: CASSEEQGLALLDTQYF. The CDR3 region has the DNA TGTGCCAGCAGTGAAGAGCAGGGACTAGCATTGTTAGATACGCAGTATTTT.

The chain has TRBV5-6 and TRBJ2-5, with D possibly matching TRBD1 (6 bases). The J call is in doubt because the DNA end fits TRBJ2-7 better. The CDR3 extends over 14 amino acids. Germline V gives CDR1 SGHDT, CDR2 YYEEEE. CDR3 nucleotide sequence: TGTGCCAGCAGCCCGGGACACAGGCACTACGAGCAGTACTTC. Its protein product is CASSPGHRHYEQYF.

The V and J genes are TRBV13 and TRBJ2-7; tentative D call: TRBD2 (7 bases). The CDR3 has 15 amino acids. Germline CDR1 is PRHDT and CDR2 is FYEKMQ (reference sequence). V lost 4 bases, J lost 0 bases, and 13 bases lay in between. CDR3 loop: CASSSGQRDSYEQYF. CDR3 sequence (DNA): TGTGCCAGCAGCTCTGGACAGCGGGACTCCTACGAGCAGTACTTC.

This clone was counted a few times. The chain couples TRBV6-1 to TRBJ1-4; perhaps TRBD1 as D (5 bases). CDR1 MNHNS and CDR2 SASEGT come from the germline V gene. The germline V and J ends were trimmed by 2 bases and 6 bases, with 16 bases remaining between them. The CDR3 is 16 residues long. The CDR3 loop is CASSESPSGVDEKLFF. In DNA form, the CDR3 reads TGTGCCAGCAGTGAATCTCCGTCGGGGGTTGATGAAAAACTGTTTTTT.

V is TRBV30 and J is TRBJ1-2; D is perhaps TRBD1 (5 bases). Trimming stripped 5 bases from V and 8 bases from J, with 15 bases between. CDR3 length: 12 amino acids. Germline V CDR1 and CDR2: GTSNPN, SVGIG (reference sequence). CDR3 bases: TGTGCCTGGGCCCAATACGGGGGAGGCTACACCTTC. Protein product: CAWAQYGGGYTF.

V is TRBV20-1 and J is TRBJ1-2, with D uncertain. This CDR3 spans 10 amino acids. The V and J ends lost 6 bases and 7 bases respectively, with 9 bases between them. Germline loops: CDR1 DFQATT, CDR2 SNEGSKA (reference sequence). In DNA, the CDR3 is TGCAGTGCCCTCCCGTTTGGCTACACCTTC. Its protein product is CSALPFGYTF.